This T cell receptor beta chain originates from a study of blood T cell repertoires in COVID-19. Study details: Acute and convalescent COVID-19 specimens originated in the United States, Italy and Spain. T cells, B-cell-depleted T cells, or PBMCs provided the cDNA or gDNA that served as material.

In the authors' workflow: Estimates of nucleated cell counts were drawn from the amplification of reference gene primers. TCRdb's copy holds only in-frame clones and misses some; the assay was immunoSEQ multiplex PCR. V and J calls plus clone size are reproduced from that table; the DNA served to infer D and trimming. The data contain some 170,000 clones, around 85% of them singletons. Germline-derived CDR1 and CDR2 are SQVTM and ANQGSEA. V shed 4 bases and J 4 bases; nucleotides not matched to a gene: 7. The CDR3 spans 14 residues. The sequenced sample was peripheral blood. The chain recombines TRBV29-1 with TRBJ1-2, with 9 bases that match TRBD1. This sequence originates from a woman aged 55-75 years with acute or convalescent COVID-19. CDR3 protein: CSVARRDRAYGYTF. CDR3 DNA: TGCAGCGTTGCCCGCCGGGACAGGGCCTATGGCTACACCTTC.